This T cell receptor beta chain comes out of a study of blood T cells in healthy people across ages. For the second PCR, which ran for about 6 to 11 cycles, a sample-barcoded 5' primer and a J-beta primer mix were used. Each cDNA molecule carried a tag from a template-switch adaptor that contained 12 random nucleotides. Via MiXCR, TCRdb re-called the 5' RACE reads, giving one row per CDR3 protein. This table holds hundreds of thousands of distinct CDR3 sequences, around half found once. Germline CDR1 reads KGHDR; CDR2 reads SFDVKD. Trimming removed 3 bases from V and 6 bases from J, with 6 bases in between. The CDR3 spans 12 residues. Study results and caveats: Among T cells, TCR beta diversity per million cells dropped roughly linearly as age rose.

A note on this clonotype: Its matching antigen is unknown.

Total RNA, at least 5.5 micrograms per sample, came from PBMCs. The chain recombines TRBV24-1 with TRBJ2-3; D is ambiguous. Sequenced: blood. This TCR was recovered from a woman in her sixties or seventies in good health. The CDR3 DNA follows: TGTGCCACCAGTGATAGCTCTGATACGCAGTATTTT. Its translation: CATSDSSDTQYF.